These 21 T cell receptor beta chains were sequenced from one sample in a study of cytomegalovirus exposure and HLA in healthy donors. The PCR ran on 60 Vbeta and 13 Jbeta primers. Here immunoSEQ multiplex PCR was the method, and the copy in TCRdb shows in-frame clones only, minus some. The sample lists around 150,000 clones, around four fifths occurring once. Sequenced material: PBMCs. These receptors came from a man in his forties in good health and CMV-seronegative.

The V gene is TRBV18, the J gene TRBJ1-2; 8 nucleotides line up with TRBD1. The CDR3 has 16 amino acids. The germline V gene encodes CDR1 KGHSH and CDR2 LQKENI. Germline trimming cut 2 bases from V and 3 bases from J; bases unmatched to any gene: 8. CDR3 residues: CASSPVQGAYDYGYTF. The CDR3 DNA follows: TGTGCCAGCTCACCAGTCCAGGGGGCTTATGACTATGGCTACACCTTC.

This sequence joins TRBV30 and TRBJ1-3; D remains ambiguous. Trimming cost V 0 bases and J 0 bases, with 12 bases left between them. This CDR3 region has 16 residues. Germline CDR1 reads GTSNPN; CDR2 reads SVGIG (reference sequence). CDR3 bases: TGTGCCTGGAGTGTAATTGAGGGCTACTCTGGAAACACCATATATTTT. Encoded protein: CAWSVIEGYSGNTIYF.

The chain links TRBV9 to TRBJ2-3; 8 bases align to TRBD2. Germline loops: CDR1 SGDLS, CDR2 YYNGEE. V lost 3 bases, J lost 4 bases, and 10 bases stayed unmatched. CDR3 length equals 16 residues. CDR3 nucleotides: TGTGCCAGCAGCGCATTCCCGGGAGGGCAGGCAGATACGCAGTATTTT. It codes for CASSAFPGGQADTQYF.

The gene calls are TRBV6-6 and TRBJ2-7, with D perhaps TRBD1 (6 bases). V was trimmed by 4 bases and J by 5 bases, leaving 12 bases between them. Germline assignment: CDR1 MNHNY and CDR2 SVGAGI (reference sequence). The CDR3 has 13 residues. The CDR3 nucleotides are TGTGCCAGCAGTTCAGAACAGGGAAACGAGCAGTACTTC. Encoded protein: CASSSEQGNEQYF.

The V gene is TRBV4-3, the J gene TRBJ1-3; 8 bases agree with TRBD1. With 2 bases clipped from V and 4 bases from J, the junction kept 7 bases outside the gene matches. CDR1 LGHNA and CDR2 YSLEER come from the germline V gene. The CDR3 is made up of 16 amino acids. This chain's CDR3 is CASSQLRTGPGNTIYF. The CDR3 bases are TGCGCCAGCAGCCAACTACGGACAGGGCCCGGAAACACCATATATTTT.

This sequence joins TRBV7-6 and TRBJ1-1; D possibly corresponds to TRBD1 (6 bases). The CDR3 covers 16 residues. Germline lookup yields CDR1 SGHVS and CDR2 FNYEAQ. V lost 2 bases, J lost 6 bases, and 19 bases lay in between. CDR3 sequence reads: CASSLPQGLPLAEAFF. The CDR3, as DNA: TGTGCCAGCAGCTTACCGCAGGGGCTACCTCTGGCTGAAGCTTTCTTT.

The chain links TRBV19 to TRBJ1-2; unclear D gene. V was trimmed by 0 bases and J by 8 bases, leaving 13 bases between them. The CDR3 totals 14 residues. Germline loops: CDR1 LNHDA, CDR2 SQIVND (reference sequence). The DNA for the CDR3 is TGTGCCAGTAGTATAGATAGGTACACTAGCGGCTACACCTTC. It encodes CASSIDRYTSGYTF.

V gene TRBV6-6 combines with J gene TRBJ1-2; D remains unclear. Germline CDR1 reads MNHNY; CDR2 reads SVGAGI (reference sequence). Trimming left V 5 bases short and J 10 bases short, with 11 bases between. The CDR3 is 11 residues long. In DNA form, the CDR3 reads TGTGCCAGCAGTAGTCAGAAAGACTACACCTTC. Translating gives CASSSQKDYTF.

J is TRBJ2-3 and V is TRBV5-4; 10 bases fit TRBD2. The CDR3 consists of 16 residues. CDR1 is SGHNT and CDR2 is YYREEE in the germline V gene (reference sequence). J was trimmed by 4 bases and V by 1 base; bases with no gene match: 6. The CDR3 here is CASSLSPSGGADTQYF. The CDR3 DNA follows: TGTGCCAGCAGCTTGAGCCCTAGCGGGGGAGCAGATACGCAGTATTTT.

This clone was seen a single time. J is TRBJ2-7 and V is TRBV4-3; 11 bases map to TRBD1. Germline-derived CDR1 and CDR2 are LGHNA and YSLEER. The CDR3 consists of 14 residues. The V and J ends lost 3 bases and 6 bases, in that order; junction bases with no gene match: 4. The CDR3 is CASSQDRGRLEQYF. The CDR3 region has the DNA TGCGCCAGCAGCCAGGACAGGGGGCGCCTCGAGCAGTACTTC.

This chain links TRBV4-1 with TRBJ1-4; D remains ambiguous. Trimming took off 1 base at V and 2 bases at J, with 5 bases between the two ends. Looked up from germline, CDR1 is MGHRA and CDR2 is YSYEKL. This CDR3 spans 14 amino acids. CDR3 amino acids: CASSQALTNEKLFF. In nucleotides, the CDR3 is TGCGCCAGCAGCCAAGCTCTGACTAATGAAAAACTGTTTTTT.

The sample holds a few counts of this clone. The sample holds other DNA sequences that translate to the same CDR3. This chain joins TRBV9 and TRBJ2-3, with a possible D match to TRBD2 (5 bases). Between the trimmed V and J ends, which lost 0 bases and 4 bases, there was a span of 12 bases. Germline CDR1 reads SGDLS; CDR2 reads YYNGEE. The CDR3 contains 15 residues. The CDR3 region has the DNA TGTGCCAGCAGCGTAGCCGGTACTAGTGCAGATACGCAGTATTTT. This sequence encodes CASSVAGTSADTQYF.

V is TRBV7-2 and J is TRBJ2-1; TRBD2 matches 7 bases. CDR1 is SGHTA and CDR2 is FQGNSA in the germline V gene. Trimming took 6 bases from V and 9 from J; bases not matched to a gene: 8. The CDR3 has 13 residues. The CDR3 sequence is CASRRTSSGEQFF. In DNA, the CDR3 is TGTGCCAGCAGGCGGACTAGTTCAGGTGAGCAGTTCTTC. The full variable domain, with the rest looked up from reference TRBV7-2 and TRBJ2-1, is GAGVSQSPSNKVTEKGKDVELRCDPISGHTALYWYRQSLGQGLEFLIYFQGNSAPDKSGLPSDRFSAERTGGSVSTLTIQRTQQEDSAVYLCASRRTSSGEQFFGPGTRLTVL.

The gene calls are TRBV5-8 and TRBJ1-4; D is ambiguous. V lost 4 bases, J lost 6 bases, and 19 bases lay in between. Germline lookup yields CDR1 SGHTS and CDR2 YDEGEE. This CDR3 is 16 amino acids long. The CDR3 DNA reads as TGTGCCAGCAGCATCCGGAGGTGGCAGACCTATGAAAAACTGTTTTTT. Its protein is CASSIRRWQTYEKLFF.

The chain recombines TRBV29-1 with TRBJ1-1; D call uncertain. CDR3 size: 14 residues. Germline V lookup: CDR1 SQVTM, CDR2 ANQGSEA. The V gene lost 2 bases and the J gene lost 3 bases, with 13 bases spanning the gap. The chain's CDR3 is CSVEPRGRDTEAFF. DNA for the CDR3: TGCAGCGTTGAACCCCGAGGCCGGGACACTGAAGCTTTCTTT.

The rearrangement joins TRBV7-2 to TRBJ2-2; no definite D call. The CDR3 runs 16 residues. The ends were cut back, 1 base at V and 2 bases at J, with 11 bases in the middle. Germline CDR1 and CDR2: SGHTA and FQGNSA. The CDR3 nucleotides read TGTGCCAGCAGCTTAGTAGATCCATTAAACACCGGGGAGCTGTTTTTT. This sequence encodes CASSLVDPLNTGELFF.

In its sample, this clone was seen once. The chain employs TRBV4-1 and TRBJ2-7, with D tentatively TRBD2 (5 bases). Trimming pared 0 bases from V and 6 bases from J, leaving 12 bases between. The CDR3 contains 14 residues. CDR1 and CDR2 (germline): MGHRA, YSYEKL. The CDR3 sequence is CASSQDPGNREQYF. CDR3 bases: TGCGCCAGCAGCCAAGATCCGGGGAACCGCGAGCAGTACTTC.

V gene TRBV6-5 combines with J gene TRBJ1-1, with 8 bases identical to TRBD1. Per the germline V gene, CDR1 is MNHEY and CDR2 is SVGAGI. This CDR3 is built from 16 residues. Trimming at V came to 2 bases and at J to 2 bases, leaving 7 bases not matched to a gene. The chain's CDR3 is CASSYGQGAGNTEAFF. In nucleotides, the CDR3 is TGTGCCAGCAGTTACGGGCAGGGGGCTGGTAACACTGAAGCTTTCTTT.

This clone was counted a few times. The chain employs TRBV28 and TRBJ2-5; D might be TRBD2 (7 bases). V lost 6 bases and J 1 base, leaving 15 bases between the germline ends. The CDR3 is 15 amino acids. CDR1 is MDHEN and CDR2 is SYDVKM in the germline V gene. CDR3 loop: CASRGGGGTQETQYF. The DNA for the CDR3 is TGTGCCAGCAGGGGGGGCGGGGGTACCCAAGAGACCCAGTACTTC. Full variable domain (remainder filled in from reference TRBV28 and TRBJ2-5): DVKVTQSSRYLVKRTGEKVFLECVQDMDHENMFWYRQDPGLGLRLIYFSYDVKMKEKGDIPEGYSVSREKKERFSLILESASTNQTSMYLCASRGGGGTQETQYFGPGTRLLVL.

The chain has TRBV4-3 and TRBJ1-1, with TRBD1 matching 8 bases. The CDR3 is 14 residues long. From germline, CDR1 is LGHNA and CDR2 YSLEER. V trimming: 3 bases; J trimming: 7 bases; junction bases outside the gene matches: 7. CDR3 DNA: TGCGCCAGCAGCCATGGACAGGGTAGTGGTGAAGCTTTCTTT. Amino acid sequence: CASSHGQGSGEAFF.

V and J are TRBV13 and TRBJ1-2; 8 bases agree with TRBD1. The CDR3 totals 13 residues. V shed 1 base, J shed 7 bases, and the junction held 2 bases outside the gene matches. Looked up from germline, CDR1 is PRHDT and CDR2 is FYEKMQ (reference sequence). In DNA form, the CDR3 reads TGTGCCAGCAGCTTAGAACAGGGGGTTGGCTACACCTTC. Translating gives CASSLEQGVGYTF.